This TCR beta chain was sequenced in a study of CD8+ T cells in alopecia areata. Study-level results: Administration of tofacitinib significantly diminished scalp clonality and expanded CD8+ clones within the top 100.

As for treatment: oral pan-JAK inhibitor, 5-10 mg twice daily. cDNA serving as the sequencing template came from extracted, reverse transcribed RNA. Profiling relied on immunoSEQ multiplex PCR, and the TCRdb table lists in-frame clones only, not all of them. The sample consists of 110,000 to 150,000 clones, around half of them appearing once. Comment on this clone: No antigen is known for it.

This receptor was taken from a human donor with alopecia areata. The sequencing used CD8+ T cells sorted from blood, collected at week 4, from a patient treated with tofacitinib.

This chain's CDR3 is CASSVATETGKWETQYF. The CDR3 coding sequence is TGTGCCAGCAGCGTAGCTACGGAGACTGGGAAGTGGGAGACCCAGTACTTC. The V and J genes are TRBV9 and TRBJ2-5; D gene uncertain. CDR1 is SGDLS and CDR2 is YYNGEE in the germline V gene. Trimming pared 0 bases from V and 5 bases from J, leaving 20 bases between. The CDR3 has 17 residues.